This T cell receptor beta chain was documented in a study of blood T cells in healthy people across ages. The junction had 7 bases not matched to a gene; V was cut back by 1 base and J by 1 base. CDR1 DFQATT and CDR2 SNEGSKA come from the germline V gene (reference sequence). The CDR3 has 19 amino acids. It was with a sample-barcoded 5' primer and a J-beta primer mix that a second PCR of roughly 7 to 12 cycles was run. TCRdb itself ran the 5' RACE reads through MiXCR, one entry per CDR3 protein. Of 600,000 or so distinct CDR3 sequences in the sample, around 31% are singletons; the top ten hold 15% to 18%. This clonotype occurred many times.

This chain links TRBV20-1 with TRBJ2-1, with TRBD2 matching 16 bases. The origin of this receptor is a woman older than 75 in good health. The sample was blood. CDR3 in amino acids: CSARVPGTSGGASYNEQFF. CDR3 in DNA: TGCAGTGCTAGAGTCCCAGGGACTAGCGGGGGGGCGTCCTACAATGAGCAGTTCTTC.